Here is one T cell receptor beta chain with its context. This receptor's antigen is unknown. Per-nucleotide qualities are absent, and no much larger clonotype sits a single base away. TCR CDR3 regions were amplified from genomic DNA by multiplex PCR using the deep immunoSEQ assay. For each cell subset, the extracted genomic DNA was distributed evenly across all wells of several immunoSEQ 96-well plates, and each plate served as one replicate. For sorted subsets, approximately 210 ng genomic DNA, equal to tens of thousands of T cell genomes, was loaded into each replicate PCR. Purified libraries were measured with a Qubit 3.0 fluorometer, size-checked on a Bioanalyzer 2100, and measured again with the KAPA Library Quantification kit. Each immunoSEQ 96-well plate was sequenced on its own single-read 150-cycle Illumina NextSeq 550 flow cell. In the source study's methods: Because only junctional sequences without quality scores were contained in the immunoSEQ output, filtering matching that applied to full-length reads could not be performed. Sequences were annotated with PyIR, a Python wrapper for IgBLAST v1.9, and V/J genes and CDR3 were assigned using IMGT germline references. Any read was removed if the V/J assignment was weak (E-value above 1e-6), the CDR3 was missing, or the read contained stop codons, out-of-frame junctions, or ambiguous translated residues. A V3J clonotype was defined by an identical inferred V gene, J gene, and CDR3 amino acid sequence. To compute the percentage overlap between repertoires, the number of shared unique clonotypes was divided by the size of the smaller repertoire. Richness of each repertoire was evaluated using RTK rarefaction, the Chao1 estimator, and Recon v2.1 estimates of unobserved clonotypes. Generation probabilities for all TCRbeta clonotypes obtained by the gDNA method from a few donors were computed using OLGA. TCRdb re-hosts the immuneACCESS table, in-frame sequences only. Its copies lack some clones; in the studies checked, an unresolved V gene accounts for under half of them, and the cause for the rest is not known. The D gene and trimming were derived from the DNA, and the V and J assignments and clone size from that table. This sample gives roughly 2.2 million clones in total; approximately 93% of them show up just once. The ten largest account for 0.35% to 0.5% of the sample.

These data originate in a study of shared clonotypes between healthy human individuals (dated by TCRdb to about 2020). Describing the broader study: The cohort included a few men and a couple of women between 18 and 49 years of age. For each donor, CD4 naive and CD4 memory were each run on three plates, CD8 naive on two plates, and CD8 memory on one plate. To estimate repertoire size and how much clonotypes are shared between individuals, the study performed deep sequencing of blood TCR repertoires from a handful of healthy adults. Different laboratories and diverse techniques were used to prepare libraries and sequence TCR repertoires, to increase sequencing depth and limit assay-specific biases. Leukapheresis yielded between about 0.94 and 10 billion PBMCs per donor. Broader findings and caveats from the paper: Sampling was restricted to blood, and TCR repertoires in tissues likely differ from the TCR repertoires found in blood. Pairwise subsampling indicated that sequencing depth was expected to affect the degree of clonotype sharing among donors. Estimated clonotype richness was generally larger for naive than for memory subsets. Even with the large sequencing depth, rarefaction of the sorted-subset datasets indicated that sequencing was incomplete. Across four donors, around 5% of naive CD4, more than 3% of naive CD8, around 2.5% of memory CD4, and roughly 0.41% of memory CD8 clonotypes were shared. Compared with non-shared clonotypes, clonotypes shared by all four sorted-subset donors had higher generation probabilities. The genetic and exposure-history diversity represented was limited by the small number of donors.

According to the germline V gene, CDR1 reads SGHAT and CDR2 reads FQNNGV. The CDR3, cysteine through phenylalanine, is 15 amino acids long. Of the read, only the CDR3 DNA is kept; its 45 bases are in frame from base 1. Clipping removes 4 bases from V and 5 bases from J, with 6 as the unmatched junction base count. The donors were healthy, HIV-negative adults with no recently reported acute infections or vaccinations. Every donor was a Caucasian adult living in Nashville, Tennessee, USA. CD4+ T cells were enriched through magnetic negative selection, after which naive cells were positively selected on CD45RA and the remaining negative fraction served as the memory subset. Blood was obtained by leukapheresis, after which PBMCs were separated by Ficoll-Histopaque density gradient centrifugation and cryopreserved in liquid nitrogen vapor phase. Purity and quantity of every magnetically sorted T cell population were checked by analytical flow cytometry. Genomic DNA was isolated from each sorted fraction and quantified by UV absorbance on a Nanodrop 2000c.

Sequenced material: naive CD4+ T cells from PBMCs. The cell subset or site label for this specimen denotes: CD45RA+ positively selected. This clonotype originated in a man aged 18 to 35 in good health. Some clones in this sample may be carry-over from other donors' samples. The rearranged chain carries TRBV11-2 and TRBJ1-5, and 9 junctional nucleotides match TRBD1. The bases read TGTGCCAGCAGCTCGGGACAGGGCGTCGATCAGCCCCAGCATTTT. The translation is CASSSGQGVDQPQHF.